The following is a T cell receptor beta chain sequence with its context. Germline CDR1 reads SEHNR; CDR2 reads FQNEAQ (reference sequence). V lost 3 bases and J lost 5, with 19 bases in between. The CDR3 sequence is 17 residues long. Researchers amplified the TCR beta CDR3 regions from RNA transcripts. TCR CDR3 underwent first-round RT-PCR with the HTBI primer set. TCRdb used MiXCR to reprocess the multiplex PCR reads, holding one entry per CDR3 protein. The sample holds 300,000 or so distinct CDR3 sequences; around a sixth are singletons and the top ten take 33%. This specimen belongs to a study of T cells in Graves' hyperthyroidism and ophthalmopathy.

This receptor was taken from a man aged 25 to 40 with Graves' hyperthyroidism. The sequencing input was blood. This chain joins TRBV7-9 and TRBJ2-2, with D possibly matching TRBD2 (6 bases). The CDR3 reads CASSLGGLSKGTGELFF. DNA of the CDR3: TGTGCCAGCAGCTTGGGGGGACTGTCCAAGGGGACCGGGGAGCTGTTTTTT.